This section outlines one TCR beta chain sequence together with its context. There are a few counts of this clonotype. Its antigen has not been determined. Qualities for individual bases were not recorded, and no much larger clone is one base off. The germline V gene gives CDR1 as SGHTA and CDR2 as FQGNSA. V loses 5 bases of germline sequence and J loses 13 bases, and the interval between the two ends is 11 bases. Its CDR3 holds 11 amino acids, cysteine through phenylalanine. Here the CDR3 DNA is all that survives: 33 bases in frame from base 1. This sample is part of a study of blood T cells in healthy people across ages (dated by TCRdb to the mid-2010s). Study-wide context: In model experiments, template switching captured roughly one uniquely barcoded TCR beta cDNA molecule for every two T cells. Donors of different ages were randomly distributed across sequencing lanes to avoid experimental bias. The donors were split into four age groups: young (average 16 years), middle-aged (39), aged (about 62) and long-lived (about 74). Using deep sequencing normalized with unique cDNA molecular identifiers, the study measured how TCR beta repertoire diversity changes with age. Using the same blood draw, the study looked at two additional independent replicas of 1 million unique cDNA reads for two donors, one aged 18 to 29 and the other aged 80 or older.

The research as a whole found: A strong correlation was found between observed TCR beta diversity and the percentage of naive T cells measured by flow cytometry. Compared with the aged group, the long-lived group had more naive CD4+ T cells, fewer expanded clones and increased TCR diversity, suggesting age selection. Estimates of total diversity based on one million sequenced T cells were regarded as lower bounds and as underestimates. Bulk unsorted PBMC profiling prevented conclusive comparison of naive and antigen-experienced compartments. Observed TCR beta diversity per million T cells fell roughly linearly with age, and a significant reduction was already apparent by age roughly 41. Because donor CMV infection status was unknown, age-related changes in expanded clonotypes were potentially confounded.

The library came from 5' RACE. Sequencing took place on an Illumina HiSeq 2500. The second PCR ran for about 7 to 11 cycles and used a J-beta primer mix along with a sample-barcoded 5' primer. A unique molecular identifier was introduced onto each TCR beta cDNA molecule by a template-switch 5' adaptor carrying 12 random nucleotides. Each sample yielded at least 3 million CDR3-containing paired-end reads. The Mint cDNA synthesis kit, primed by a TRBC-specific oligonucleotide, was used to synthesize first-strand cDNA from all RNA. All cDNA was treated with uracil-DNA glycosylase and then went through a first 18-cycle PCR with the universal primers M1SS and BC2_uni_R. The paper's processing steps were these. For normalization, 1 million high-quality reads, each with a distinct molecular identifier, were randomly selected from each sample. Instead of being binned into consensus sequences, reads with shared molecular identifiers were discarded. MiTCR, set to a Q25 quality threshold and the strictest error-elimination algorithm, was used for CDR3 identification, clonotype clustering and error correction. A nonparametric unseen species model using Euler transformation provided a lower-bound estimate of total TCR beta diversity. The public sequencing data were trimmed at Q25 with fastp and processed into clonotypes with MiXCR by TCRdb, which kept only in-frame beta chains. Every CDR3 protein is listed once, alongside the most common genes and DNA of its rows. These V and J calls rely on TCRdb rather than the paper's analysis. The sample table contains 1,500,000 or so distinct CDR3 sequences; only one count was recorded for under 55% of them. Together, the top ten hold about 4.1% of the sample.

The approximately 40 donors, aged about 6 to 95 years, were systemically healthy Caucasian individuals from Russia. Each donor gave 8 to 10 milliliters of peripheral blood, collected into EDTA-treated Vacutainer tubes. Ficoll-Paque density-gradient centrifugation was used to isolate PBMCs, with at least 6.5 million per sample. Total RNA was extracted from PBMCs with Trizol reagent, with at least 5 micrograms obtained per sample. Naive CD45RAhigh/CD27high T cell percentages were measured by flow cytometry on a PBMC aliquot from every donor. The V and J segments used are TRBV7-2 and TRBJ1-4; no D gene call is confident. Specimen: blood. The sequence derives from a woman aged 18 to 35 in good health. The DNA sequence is TGTGCCAGCAGCCCGGGTTGGGGACTGTTTTTT. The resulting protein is CASSPGWGLFF.